This T cell receptor (beta chain) was identified in a study of blood T cells in healthy people across ages. Study results and limitations: It was not known whether donors were CMV positive (a possible confounder of expanded clonotype changes). PBMCs were not sorted, which prevented a conclusive comparison of naive versus antigen-experienced cells.

The CDR3 covers 14 residues. Looked up from germline, CDR1 is MNHNY and CDR2 is SVGAGI (reference sequence). After removal of 7 bases from V and 5 bases from J, the junction contained 8 bases not matched to a gene. Details on this clonotype: Antigen: not known.

Together with a sample-barcoded 5' primer, a J-beta primer mix was included in a second PCR lasting about 6 to 11 cycles. Sequencing of every sample gave 3 million or more CDR3-containing paired-end reads. TCRdb independently ran MiXCR on the 5' RACE reads; one entry per CDR3 protein. The sample lists hundreds of thousands of distinct CDR3 sequences, roughly 60% occurring once. This sequence was found in a man aged 30-40 years in good health. The sample consisted of blood. J is TRBJ2-7 and V is TRBV6-6; the match to TRBD2 covers 10 bases. The CDR3: CASKSSGGVHEQYF. CDR3 nucleotide sequence: TGTGCCAGCAAATCCAGCGGGGGGGTCCACGAGCAGTACTTC.